The entry below describes one TCR beta chain. These data belong to a study of blood T cell repertoires in COVID-19. The CDR3 is 16 amino acids. From germline, CDR1 is MNHEY and CDR2 SMNVEV (reference sequence). With V trimmed by 3 bases and J by 0 bases, 8 bases remained unmatched. Libraries were prepared by immunoSEQ multiplex PCR; TCRdb keeps only in-frame clonotypes and omits some of them. Found here are about 380,000 clones, 88% of them singletons; the top ten hold 1.2%. The rearrangement joins TRBV27 to TRBJ2-7; 7 bases align to TRBD2. The sample taken for sequencing was PBMCs or T cells enriched from blood (not recorded which). The TCR comes from a woman aged 18-29 years who had recovered from COVID-19. Here the CDR3 DNA reads TGTGCCAGCAGTTTTACGGCGGGGGAGAGCTCCTACGAGCAGTACTTC. Protein product: CASSFTAGESSYEQYF.